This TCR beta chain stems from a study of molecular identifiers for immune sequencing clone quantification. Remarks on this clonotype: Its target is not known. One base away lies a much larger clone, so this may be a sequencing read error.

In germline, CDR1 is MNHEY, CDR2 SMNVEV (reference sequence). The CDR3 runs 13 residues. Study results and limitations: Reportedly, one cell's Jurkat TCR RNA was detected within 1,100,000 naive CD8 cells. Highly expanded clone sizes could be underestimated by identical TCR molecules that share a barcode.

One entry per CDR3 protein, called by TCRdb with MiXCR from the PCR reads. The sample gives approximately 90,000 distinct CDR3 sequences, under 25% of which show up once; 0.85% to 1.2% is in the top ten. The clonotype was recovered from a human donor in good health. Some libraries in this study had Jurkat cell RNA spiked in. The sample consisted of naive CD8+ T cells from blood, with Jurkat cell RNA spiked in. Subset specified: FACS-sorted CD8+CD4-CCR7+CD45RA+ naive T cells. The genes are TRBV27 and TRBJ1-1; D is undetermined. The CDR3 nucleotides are TGTGCCAGCAGTTTAAGTGTAAGCACTGAAACTTTCTTT. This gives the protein CASSLSVSTETFF.